The 20 T cell receptor beta chains given below trace back to one sample, sequenced in a study of cytomegalovirus exposure and HLA in healthy donors. 13 Jbeta primers and 60 Vbeta primers were used for the PCR. Measured with immunoSEQ multiplex PCR; TCRdb has only the in-frame clones, and not every one. Of 150,000 or so clones in the sample, more than 60% were seen once. Sample: PBMCs. The source is a man in his late teens or twenties in good health and CMV-seropositive.

This clone was picked up one time. The CDR3 loop is CATSRPGQGINIQYF. The DNA for the CDR3 is TGTGCCACCAGCAGACCGGGACAGGGGATAAACATTCAGTACTTC. The chain recombines TRBV15 with TRBJ2-4, with 10 bases aligning to TRBD1. Germline V gene lookup returns CDR1 LNHNV and CDR2 YYDKDF (reference sequence). There are 15 residues in the CDR3. V shed 2 bases and J 6 bases; nucleotides not matched to a gene: 4.

The rearrangement uses TRBV28 and TRBJ2-6; no firm D call. The CDR3 contains 15 residues. The V end was cut by 10 bases, the J end by 0 bases, with 13 bases between. CDR1 is MDHEN and CDR2 is SYDVKM in the germline V gene. The CDR3 loop is CATHPPGSGANVLTF. CDR3 DNA: TGTGCCACCCACCCCCCAGGCTCTGGGGCCAACGTCCTGACTTTC.

This chain connects TRBV7-6 to TRBJ2-2, with a weak D call TRBD2 (5 bases). From germline, CDR1 is SGHVS and CDR2 FNYEAQ. V was pared by 2 bases and J by 7 bases, with 11 bases between. This CDR3 spans 14 amino acids. CDR3 sequence: CASSLREGRGELFF. For the CDR3, the DNA is TGTGCCAGCAGCTTACGGGAAGGACGCGGGGAGCTGTTTTTT.

This rearrangement joins TRBV6-1 to TRBJ1-1; a possible D gene is TRBD1 (5 bases). The CDR3 is made up of 15 amino acids. Germline V gene sequence: CDR1 MNHNS, CDR2 SASEGT. V lost 5 bases, J lost 1 base, and 14 bases lay in between. Written as DNA, the CDR3 is TGTGCCAGCAGTCCACCGGGACTCACGAACACTGAAGCTTTCTTT. Protein: CASSPPGLTNTEAFF.

The V and J genes are TRBV10-3 and TRBJ1-3; no reliable D call. The CDR3 extends over 15 amino acids. V shed 2 bases and J shed 0 bases, with 8 bases lying between them. From germline, CDR1 is ENHRY and CDR2 SYGVKD. CDR3 amino acids: CAISEAGSSGNTIYF. DNA of the CDR3: TGTGCCATCAGTGAGGCGGGGAGCTCTGGAAACACCATATATTTT.

J is TRBJ2-5 and V is TRBV29-1; perhaps TRBD2 as D (6 bases). Trimming stripped 2 bases from V and 7 bases from J, with 20 bases between. The CDR3 extends over 15 amino acids. The V gene's germline CDR1 is SQVTM and CDR2 ANQGSEA. CDR3 loop: CSVENGAGRRGTQYF. CDR3 nucleotide sequence: TGCAGCGTTGAAAATGGGGCAGGGCGGCGGGGGACCCAGTACTTC.

V usage is TRBV7-8 and J usage is TRBJ1-5; perhaps TRBD1 as D (6 bases). With 4 bases removed from V and 4 bases from J, the gap between germline ends came to 14 bases. The germline CDR1 and CDR2 sequences are SGHVS and FQNEAQ. The CDR3 spans 15 residues. The CDR3 DNA reads TGTGCCAGCAGCTCCAAGGGGGGGGCGAATCAGCCCCAGCATTTT. This codes for CASSSKGGANQPQHF.

The rearrangement uses TRBV7-9 and TRBJ1-5; possible D gene TRBD1, 6 bases. The CDR3 loop spans 15 amino acids. The germline V and J ends were trimmed by 1 base and 2 bases, with 9 bases remaining between them. Germline V gene sequence: CDR1 SEHNR, CDR2 FQNEAQ (reference sequence). This CDR3 is CASSLDSGGNQPQHF. CDR3 bases: TGTGCCAGCAGCTTAGATTCAGGGGGCAATCAGCCCCAGCATTTT.

This clone was recorded once. V is TRBV5-8 and J is TRBJ2-7, with D perhaps matching TRBD2 (6 bases). V lost 0 bases and J 2 bases, leaving 9 bases between the germline ends. From germline, CDR1 is SGHTS and CDR2 YDEGEE. The CDR3 extends over 14 amino acids. The DNA for the CDR3 is TGTGCCAGCAGCTTGGACGGGAGAACCTACGAGCAGTACTTC. It codes for CASSLDGRTYEQYF.

This clone was counted only a few times. This chain joins TRBV14 and TRBJ2-5; D is possibly TRBD2 (5 bases). Trimming cost V 3 bases and J 4 bases, with 15 bases left between them. Germline CDR1 and CDR2: SGHDN and FVKESK. The CDR3 consists of 15 residues. In DNA form, the CDR3 reads TGTGCCAGCAGCCATAAACTAGGTAATCGAGAGACCCAGTACTTC. Amino acids: CASSHKLGNRETQYF.

This chain uses TRBV30 with TRBJ2-7, with 10 positions matching TRBD2. The CDR3 is 13 residues long. V was pared by 2 bases and J by 5 bases, with 3 bases of the junction left unmatched. Germline CDR1 GTSNPN, CDR2 SVGIG (reference sequence). The CDR3: CAWSRGTSDEQYF. For the CDR3, the DNA is TGTGCCTGGAGTCGCGGGACTAGCGACGAGCAGTACTTC.

The rearrangement uses TRBV18 and TRBJ2-7; tentatively, D is TRBD1 (6 bases). The V and J ends lost 3 bases and 5 bases respectively, with 17 bases between them. Germline CDR1 reads KGHSH; CDR2 reads LQKENI. This CDR3 spans 15 amino acids. The CDR3 sequence is CASSPSGTRGDEQYF. The CDR3 DNA is TGTGCCAGCTCACCCTCCGGGACACGAGGCGACGAGCAGTACTTC.

The rearrangement links TRBV11-2 to TRBJ2-3; 9 bases align to TRBD2. V trimming: 6 bases; J trimming: 2 bases; junction bases outside the gene matches: 6. The V gene's germline CDR1 is SGHAT and CDR2 FQNNGV. This CDR3 has 15 amino acids. The chain's CDR3 is CASRQTSGPTDTQYF. The CDR3 nucleotides read TGTGCCAGCAGACAGACTAGCGGCCCCACAGATACGCAGTATTTT.

This sequence joins TRBV5-5 and TRBJ2-7, with TRBD1 identical over 9 bases. Trimming removed 4 bases from V and 6 bases from J; junction bases left unmatched: 8. Germline V gene data show CDR1 as SGHKS and CDR2 as YYEKEE (reference sequence). CDR3 length: 14 amino acids. The CDR3 region is CASSKRDRAPEQYF. The DNA for the CDR3 is TGTGCCAGCAGCAAGCGGGACAGGGCGCCCGAGCAGTACTTC.

The chain links TRBV7-7 to TRBJ2-1; 7 nucleotides line up with TRBD1. CDR3 length equals 20 residues. V gave up 5 bases and J gave up 0 bases; unmatched junction bases: 19. Per germline, CDR1 SSHAT and CDR2 FNYEAQ (reference sequence). CDR3 in amino acids: CASSPGRTRDSSFSYNEQFF. Written as DNA, the CDR3 is TGTGCCAGCAGCCCAGGGCGCACCCGGGACAGCTCCTTCTCCTACAATGAGCAGTTCTTC.

CDR3 in DNA: TGTGCCAGTAGGGGGCTAGCGGAACAAGAGACCCAGTACTTC. Translating gives CASRGLAEQETQYF. This chain links TRBV19 with TRBJ2-5; 7 nucleotides agree with TRBD2. Trimming removed 6 bases from V and 2 bases from J; junction bases left unmatched: 6. There are 14 residues in the CDR3. The germline gives CDR1 LNHDA, CDR2 SQIVND (reference sequence).

V gene TRBV30 combines with J gene TRBJ2-5; 7 positions agree with TRBD2. The CDR3 is made up of 16 amino acids. Germline-derived CDR1 and CDR2 are GTSNPN and SVGIG (reference sequence). With V trimmed by 5 bases and J by 7 bases, 19 bases remained unmatched. This CDR3 is CAWPEGLAVAKGTQYF. The CDR3 DNA follows: TGTGCCTGGCCCGAGGGGCTAGCGGTCGCGAAGGGGACCCAGTACTTC.

V gene TRBV27 combines with J gene TRBJ2-5; 7 bases agree with TRBD1. The end of the DNA aligns better with TRBJ2-7, so the J call may be wrong. Germline V gene data show CDR1 as MNHEY and CDR2 as SMNVEV (reference sequence). The length of the CDR3 is 15 residues. CDR3 in amino acids: CASSRPGQSSYEQYF. CDR3 nucleotide sequence: TGTGCCAGCTCCCGACCGGGACAGAGCTCCTACGAGCAGTACTTC.

The V gene is TRBV25-1, the J gene TRBJ2-7; possibly TRBD1 for D (6 bases). Trimming took 2 bases from V and 6 from J, leaving 8 bases between them. There are 12 residues in the CDR3. In germline, CDR1 is MGHDK, CDR2 SYGVNS. CDR3 sequence (DNA): TGTGCCAGCAGTGAAATCAGGGGCGAGCAGTACTTC. Its protein is CASSEIRGEQYF.

This clone was observed a single time. V gene TRBV27 combines with J gene TRBJ1-4, with D unclear. The CDR3 extends over 14 amino acids. CDR1 MNHEY and CDR2 SMNVEV come from the germline V gene (reference sequence). The V end was cut by 3 bases, the J end by 10 bases, with 15 bases between. In DNA, the CDR3 is TGTGCCAGCAGTTTCTCGACACGGGGAGGAAAACTGTTTTTT. It translates to CASSFSTRGGKLFF.